This TCR beta chain was sequenced in a study of T cell changes during pregnancy in multiple sclerosis (dated by TCRdb to about 2019). Some background on the complete study: Changes in the T cell repertoire over the course of pregnancy were examined in this study in women with multiple sclerosis.

With respect to this clone: Its cognate antigen has yet to be identified. Base qualities were left out, and no much larger clone turns up one base away.

The CDR3 sequence holds 14 residues, the cysteine and phenylalanine included. Only CDR3 DNA is held: 42 bases, read in frame from base 1. V loses 5 bases, J loses 4 bases, and the germline ends lie 15 bases apart. From the germline V gene, CDR1 is SGHTA and CDR2 is FQGTGA. The library was built by means of the immunoSEQ multiplex PCR assay. Here the immuneACCESS table is served through TCRdb, limited to in-frame sequences with V and J called. Missing clones are a known gap in these copies; in checked studies unresolved V genes cover under half, and the rest lacks a known reason. The sample table holds about 38,000 clones, of which about 92% were seen once. The ten largest clones add up to 5% to 6.5% of the sample.

The sample here was CD8+ T cells from peripheral blood mononuclear cells, taken in the third trimester of pregnancy. In this chain, TRBV7-3 is recombined with TRBJ2-7, with a tentative D gene TRBD2 over 5 matching bases. The source of this sequence is a female donor with multiple sclerosis, enrolled in a pregnancy study. The DNA reads TGTGCCAGCAGCCTCCGGGCCGGGGAGTACGAGCAGTACTTC. This encodes CASSLRAGEYEQYF.